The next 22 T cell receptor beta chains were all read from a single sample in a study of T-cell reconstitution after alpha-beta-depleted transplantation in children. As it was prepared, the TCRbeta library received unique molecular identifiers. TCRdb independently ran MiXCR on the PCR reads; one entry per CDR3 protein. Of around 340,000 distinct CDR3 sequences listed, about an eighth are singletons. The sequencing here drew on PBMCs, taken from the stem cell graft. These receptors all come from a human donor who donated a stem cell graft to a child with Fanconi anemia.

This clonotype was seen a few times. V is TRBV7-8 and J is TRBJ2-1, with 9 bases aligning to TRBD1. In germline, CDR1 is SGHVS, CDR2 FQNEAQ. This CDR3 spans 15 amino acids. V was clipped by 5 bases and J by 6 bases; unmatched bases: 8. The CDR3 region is CASSPPGQGSNEQFF. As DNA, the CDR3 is TGTGCCAGCAGCCCCCCGGGACAGGGATCCAATGAGCAGTTCTTC.

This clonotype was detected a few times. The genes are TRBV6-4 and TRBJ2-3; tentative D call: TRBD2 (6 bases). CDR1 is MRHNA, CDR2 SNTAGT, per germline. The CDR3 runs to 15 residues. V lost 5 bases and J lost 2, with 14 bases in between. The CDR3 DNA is TGTGCCAGCAGTATTCTATCGGGGGACACAGATACGCAGTATTTT. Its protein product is CASSILSGDTDTQYF.

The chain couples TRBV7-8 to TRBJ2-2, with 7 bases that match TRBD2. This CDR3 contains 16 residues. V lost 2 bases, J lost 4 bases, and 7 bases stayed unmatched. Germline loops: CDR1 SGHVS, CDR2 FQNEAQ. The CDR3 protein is CASSLRAGVSTGELFF. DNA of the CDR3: TGTGCCAGCAGCTTACGGGCGGGGGTGAGCACCGGGGAGCTGTTTTTT.

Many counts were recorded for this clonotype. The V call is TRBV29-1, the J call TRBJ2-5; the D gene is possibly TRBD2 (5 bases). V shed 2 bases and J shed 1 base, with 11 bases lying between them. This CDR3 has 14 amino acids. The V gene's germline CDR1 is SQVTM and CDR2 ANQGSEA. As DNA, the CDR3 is TGCAGCGTTGAACTAGCAGATTCCCAAGAGACCCAGTACTTC. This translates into CSVELADSQETQYF.

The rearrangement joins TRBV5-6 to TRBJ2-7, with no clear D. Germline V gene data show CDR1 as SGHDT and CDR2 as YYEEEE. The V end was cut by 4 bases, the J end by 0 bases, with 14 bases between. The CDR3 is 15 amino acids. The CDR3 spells CASSPPWPSSYEQYF. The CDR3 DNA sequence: TGTGCCAGCAGCCCCCCGTGGCCGAGCTCCTACGAGCAGTACTTC.

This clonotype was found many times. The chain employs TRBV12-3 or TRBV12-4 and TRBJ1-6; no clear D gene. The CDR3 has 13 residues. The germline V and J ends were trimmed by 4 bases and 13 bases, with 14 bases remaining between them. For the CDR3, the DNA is TGTGCCAGCAGTTCGGAACAGTTACTTCCCCTCCACTTT. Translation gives CASSSEQLLPLHF.

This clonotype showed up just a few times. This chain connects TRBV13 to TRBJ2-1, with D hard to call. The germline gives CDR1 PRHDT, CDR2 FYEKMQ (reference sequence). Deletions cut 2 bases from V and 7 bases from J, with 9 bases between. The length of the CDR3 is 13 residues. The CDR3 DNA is TGTGCCAGCAGCTTAACCAGGTGGAATGAGCAGTTCTTC. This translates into CASSLTRWNEQFF.

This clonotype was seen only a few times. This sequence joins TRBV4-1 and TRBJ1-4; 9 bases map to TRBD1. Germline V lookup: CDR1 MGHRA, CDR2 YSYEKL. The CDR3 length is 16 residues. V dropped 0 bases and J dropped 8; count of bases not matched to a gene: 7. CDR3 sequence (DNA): TGCGCCAGCAGCCAAGATTCAAACAGGGGGCTCGAAAAACTGTTTTTT. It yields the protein CASSQDSNRGLEKLFF.

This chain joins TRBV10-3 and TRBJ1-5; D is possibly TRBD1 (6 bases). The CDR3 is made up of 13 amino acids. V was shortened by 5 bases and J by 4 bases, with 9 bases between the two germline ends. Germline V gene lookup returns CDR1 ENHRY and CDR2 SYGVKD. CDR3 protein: CAISRTDNQPQHF. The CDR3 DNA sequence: TGTGCCATCAGTCGGACAGATAATCAGCCCCAGCATTTT.

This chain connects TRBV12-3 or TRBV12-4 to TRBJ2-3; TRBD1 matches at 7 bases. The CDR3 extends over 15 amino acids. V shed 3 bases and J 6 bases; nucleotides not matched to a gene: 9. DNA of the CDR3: TGTGCCAGCAGTTTCCGACAGGGAACCAGGGATACGCAGTATTTT. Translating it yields CASSFRQGTRDTQYF.

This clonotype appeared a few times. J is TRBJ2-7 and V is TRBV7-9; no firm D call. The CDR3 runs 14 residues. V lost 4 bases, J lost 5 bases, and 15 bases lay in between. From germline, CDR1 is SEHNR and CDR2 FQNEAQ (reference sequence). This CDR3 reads CASSSPEKIDEQYF. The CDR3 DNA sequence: TGTGCCAGCAGCTCCCCTGAGAAGATCGACGAGCAGTACTTC.

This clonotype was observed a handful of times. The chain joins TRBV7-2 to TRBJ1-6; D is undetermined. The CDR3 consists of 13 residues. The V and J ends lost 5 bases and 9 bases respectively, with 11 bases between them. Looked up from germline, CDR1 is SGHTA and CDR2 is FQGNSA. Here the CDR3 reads CASSPTPGSPLHF. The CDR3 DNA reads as TGTGCCAGCAGCCCAACGCCAGGTTCACCCCTCCACTTT.

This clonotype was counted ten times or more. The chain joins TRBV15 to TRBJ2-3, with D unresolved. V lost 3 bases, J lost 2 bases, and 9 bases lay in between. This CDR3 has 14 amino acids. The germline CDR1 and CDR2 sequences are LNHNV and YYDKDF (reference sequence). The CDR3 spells CATSSDSSTDTQYF. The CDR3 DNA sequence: TGTGCCACCAGCAGCGACTCTTCCACAGATACGCAGTATTTT.

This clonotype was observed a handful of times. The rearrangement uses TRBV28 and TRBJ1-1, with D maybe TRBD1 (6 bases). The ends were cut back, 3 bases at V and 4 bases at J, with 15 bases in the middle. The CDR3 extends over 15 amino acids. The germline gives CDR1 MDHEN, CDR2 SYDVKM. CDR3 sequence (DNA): TGTGCCAGCAGTTTCCCAGACAGGTTCGTCACTGAAGCTTTCTTT. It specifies CASSFPDRFVTEAFF.

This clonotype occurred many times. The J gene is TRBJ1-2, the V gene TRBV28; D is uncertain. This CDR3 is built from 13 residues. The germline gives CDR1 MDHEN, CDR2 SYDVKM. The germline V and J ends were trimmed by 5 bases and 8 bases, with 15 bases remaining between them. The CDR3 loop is CASSTTRPGGYTF. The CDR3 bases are TGTGCCAGCAGTACTACCCGACCGGGAGGCTACACCTTC.

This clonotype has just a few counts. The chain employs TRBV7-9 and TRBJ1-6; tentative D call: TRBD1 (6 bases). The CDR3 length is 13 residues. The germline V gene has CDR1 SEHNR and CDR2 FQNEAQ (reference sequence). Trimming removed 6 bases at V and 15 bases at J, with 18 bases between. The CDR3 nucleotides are TGTGCCAGCAGTTTCCGCACAGGGATTCTCCTCCACTTT. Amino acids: CASSFRTGILLHF.

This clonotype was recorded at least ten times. The CDR3 sequence is CASSGSVNTEAFF. The CDR3 nucleotides are TGTGCCAGCAGTGGCTCTGTGAACACTGAAGCTTTCTTT. The chain joins TRBV2 to TRBJ1-1; no reliable D call. V dropped 4 bases and J dropped 0 bases, with 6 bases sitting between them. Looked up from germline, CDR1 is SNHLY and CDR2 is FYNNEI. The CDR3 extends over 13 amino acids.

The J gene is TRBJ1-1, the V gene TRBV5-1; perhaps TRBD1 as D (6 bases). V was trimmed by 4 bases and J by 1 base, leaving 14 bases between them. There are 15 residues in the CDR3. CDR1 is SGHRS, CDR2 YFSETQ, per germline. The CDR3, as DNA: TGCGCCAGCAGCCCGGGGACATTTGGGAACACTGAAGCTTTCTTT. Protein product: CASSPGTFGNTEAFF. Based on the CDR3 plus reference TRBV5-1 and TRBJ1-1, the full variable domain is KAGVTQTPRYLIKTRGQQVTLSCSPISGHRSVSWYQQTPGQGLQFLFEYFSETQRNKGNFPGRFSGRQFSNSRSEMNVSTLELGDSALYLCASSPGTFGNTEAFFGQGTRLTVV.

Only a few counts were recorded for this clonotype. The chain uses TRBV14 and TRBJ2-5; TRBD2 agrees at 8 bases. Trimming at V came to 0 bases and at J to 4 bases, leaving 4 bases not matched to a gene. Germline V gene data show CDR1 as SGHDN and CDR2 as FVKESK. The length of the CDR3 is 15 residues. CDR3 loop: CASSQEGTRGETQYF. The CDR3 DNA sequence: TGTGCCAGCAGCCAAGAAGGGACTAGAGGAGAGACCCAGTACTTC.

The CDR3 reads CASSSNRGTEAFF. CDR3 DNA: TGTGCCAGCAGTTCTAACAGGGGCACTGAAGCTTTCTTT. V usage is TRBV12-3 or TRBV12-4 and J usage is TRBJ1-1, with 7 bases matching TRBD1. V trimming: 4 bases; J trimming: 4 bases; junction bases outside the gene matches: 3. The CDR3 is 13 residues long.

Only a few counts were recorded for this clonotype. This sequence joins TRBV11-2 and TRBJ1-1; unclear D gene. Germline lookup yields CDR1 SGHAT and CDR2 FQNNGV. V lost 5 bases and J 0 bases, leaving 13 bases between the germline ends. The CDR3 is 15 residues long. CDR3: CASSPLPGMNTEAFF. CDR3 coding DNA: TGTGCCAGCAGCCCTCTCCCCGGGATGAACACTGAAGCTTTCTTT.

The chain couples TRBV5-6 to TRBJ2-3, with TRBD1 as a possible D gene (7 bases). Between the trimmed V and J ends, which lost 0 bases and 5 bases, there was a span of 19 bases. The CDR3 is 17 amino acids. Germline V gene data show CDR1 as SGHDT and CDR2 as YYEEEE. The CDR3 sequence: CASSLAFSQGEVDTQYF. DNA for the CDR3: TGTGCCAGCAGCTTGGCTTTTTCCCAGGGGGAGGTAGATACGCAGTATTTT.